The text below deals with one T cell receptor (beta chain). This record belongs to a study of control samples from healthy donors and cancer patients. Germline V gene lookup returns CDR1 LNHDA and CDR2 SQIVND (reference sequence). The J segment lost 4 bases and the V segment lost 10 bases, leaving 12 bases of the junction unmatched. The CDR3 spans 15 residues. Clones were read by immunoSEQ multiplex PCR, and TCRdb kept only the in-frame ones, dropping some. The data contain 100,000 to 130,000 clones, approximately 82% of them singletons. J is TRBJ1-5 and V is TRBV19, with 8 bases matching TRBD1. The TCR was taken from a man younger than 35 in good health. Sequencing was done on a sample of blood. The DNA for the CDR3 is TGTGCCACGAAGCTAACAGGGACAGGTAATCAGCCCCAGCATTTT. Amino acid sequence: CATKLTGTGNQPQHF.